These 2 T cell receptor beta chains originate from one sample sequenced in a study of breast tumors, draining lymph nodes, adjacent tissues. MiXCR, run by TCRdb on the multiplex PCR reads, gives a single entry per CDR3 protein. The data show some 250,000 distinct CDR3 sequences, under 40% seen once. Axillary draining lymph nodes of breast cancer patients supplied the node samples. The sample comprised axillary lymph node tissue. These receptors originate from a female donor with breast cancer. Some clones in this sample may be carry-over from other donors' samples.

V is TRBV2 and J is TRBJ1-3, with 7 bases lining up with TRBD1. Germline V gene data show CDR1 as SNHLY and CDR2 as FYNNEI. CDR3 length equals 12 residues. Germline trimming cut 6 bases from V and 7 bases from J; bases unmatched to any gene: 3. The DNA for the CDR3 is TGTGCCAGCAGCGAGGACAGGAACACCATATATTTT. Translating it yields CASSEDRNTIYF.

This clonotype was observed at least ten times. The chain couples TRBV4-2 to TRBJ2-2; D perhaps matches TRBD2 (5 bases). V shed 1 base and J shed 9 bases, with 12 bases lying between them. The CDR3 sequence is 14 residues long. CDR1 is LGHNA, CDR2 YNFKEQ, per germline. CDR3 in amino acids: CASSQGAGGRELFF. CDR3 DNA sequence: TGTGCCAGCAGCCAAGGGGCGGGCGGCCGGGAGCTGTTTTTT.